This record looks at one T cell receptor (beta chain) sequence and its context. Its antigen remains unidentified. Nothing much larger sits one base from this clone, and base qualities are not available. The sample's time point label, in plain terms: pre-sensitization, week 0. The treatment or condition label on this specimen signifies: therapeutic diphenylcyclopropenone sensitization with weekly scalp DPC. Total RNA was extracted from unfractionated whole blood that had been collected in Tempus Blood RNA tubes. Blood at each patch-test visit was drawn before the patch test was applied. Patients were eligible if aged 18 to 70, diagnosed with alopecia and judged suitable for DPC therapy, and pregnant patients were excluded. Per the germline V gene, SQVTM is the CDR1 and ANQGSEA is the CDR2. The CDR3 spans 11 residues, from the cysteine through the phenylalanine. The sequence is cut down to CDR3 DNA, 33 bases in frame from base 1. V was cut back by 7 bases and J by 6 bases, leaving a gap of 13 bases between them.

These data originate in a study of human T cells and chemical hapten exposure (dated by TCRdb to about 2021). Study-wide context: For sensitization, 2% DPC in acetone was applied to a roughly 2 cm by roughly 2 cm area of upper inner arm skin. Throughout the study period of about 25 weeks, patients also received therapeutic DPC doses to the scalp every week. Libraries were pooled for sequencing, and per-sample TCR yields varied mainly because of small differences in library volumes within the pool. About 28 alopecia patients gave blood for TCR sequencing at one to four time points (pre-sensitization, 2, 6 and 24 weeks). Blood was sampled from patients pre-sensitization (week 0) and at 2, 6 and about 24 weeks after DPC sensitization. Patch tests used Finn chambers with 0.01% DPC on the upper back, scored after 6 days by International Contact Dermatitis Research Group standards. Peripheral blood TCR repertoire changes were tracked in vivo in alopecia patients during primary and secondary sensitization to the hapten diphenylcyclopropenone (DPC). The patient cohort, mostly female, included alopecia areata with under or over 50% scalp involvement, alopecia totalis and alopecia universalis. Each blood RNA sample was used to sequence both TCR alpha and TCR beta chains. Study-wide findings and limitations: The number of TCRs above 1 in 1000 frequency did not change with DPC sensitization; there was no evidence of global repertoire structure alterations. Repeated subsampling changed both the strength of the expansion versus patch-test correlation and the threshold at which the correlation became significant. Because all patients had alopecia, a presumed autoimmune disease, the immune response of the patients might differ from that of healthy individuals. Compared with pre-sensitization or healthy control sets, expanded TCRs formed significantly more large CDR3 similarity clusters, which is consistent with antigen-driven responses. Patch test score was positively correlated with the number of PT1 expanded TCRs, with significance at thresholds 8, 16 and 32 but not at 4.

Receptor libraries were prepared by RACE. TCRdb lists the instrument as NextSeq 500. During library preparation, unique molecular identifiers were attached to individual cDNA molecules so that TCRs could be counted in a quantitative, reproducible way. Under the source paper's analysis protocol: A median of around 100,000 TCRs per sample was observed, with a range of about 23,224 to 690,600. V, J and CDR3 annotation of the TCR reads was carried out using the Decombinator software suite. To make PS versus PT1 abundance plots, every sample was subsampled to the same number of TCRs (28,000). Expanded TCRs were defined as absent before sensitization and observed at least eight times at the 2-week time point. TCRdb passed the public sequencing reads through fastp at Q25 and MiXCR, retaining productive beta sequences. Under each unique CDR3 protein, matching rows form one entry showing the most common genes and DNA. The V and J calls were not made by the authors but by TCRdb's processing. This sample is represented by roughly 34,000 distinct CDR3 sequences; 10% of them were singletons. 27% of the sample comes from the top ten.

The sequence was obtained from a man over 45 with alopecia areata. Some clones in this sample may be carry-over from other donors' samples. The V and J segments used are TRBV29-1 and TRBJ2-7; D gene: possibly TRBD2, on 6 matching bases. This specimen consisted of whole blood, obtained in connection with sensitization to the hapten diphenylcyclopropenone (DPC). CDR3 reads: CSGGLSGEQYF. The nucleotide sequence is TGCAGCGGGGGACTTTCGGGCGAGCAGTACTTC.